One T cell receptor (beta chain) is described in this entry. The data are from a study of blood T cell repertoires in COVID-19. This CDR3 is built from 13 residues. V lost 3 bases, J lost 5 bases, and 8 bases lay in between. Germline CDR1 reads KGHSH; CDR2 reads LQKENI. In the source study's methods: Reference gene primer amplification gave nucleated cell count estimates. This table comes from immunoSEQ multiplex PCR, and its TCRdb copy is limited to in-frame clones, with some not included. The V and J calls and clone size were taken over from that table, and D and trimming were inferred from the DNA. The sample lists over 250,000 clones, roughly 86% occurring once.

Sequencing was carried out using peripheral blood. The clonotype originates from a woman between 45 and 60 years old with acute or convalescent COVID-19. The chain recombines TRBV18 with TRBJ2-1; possible D gene TRBD2, 6 bases. In nucleotides, the CDR3 is TGTGCCAGCTCACCTTCGGGAGACAATGAGCAGTTCTTC. Protein sequence: CASSPSGDNEQFF.